The rows below give T cell receptor beta chains drawn from one sample of a study of spatial heterogeneity in lung cancer. Via MiXCR, TCRdb re-called the 5' RACE reads, giving one row per CDR3 protein. The table lists several thousand distinct CDR3 sequences, about a sixth of them singletons. The starting material was normal lung tissue next to the tumor, obtained at surgery. The receptors originated from a male donor with early-stage non-small cell lung cancer. Both conserved end residues are part of each CDR3. A D gene is named only where the DNA matches it firmly. Not all rows give a size; the values are once, few, many and, for expanded clones, a class.

CSARASGRFEQFF | TGCAGTGCTAGGGCTAGCGGTAGATTTGAGCAGTTCTTC | 13 | TRBJ2-1 | TRBD2 | medium-sized | TRBV20-1
CASSLGLAGLDEQFF | TGTGCCAGCAGCTTAGGACTAGCGGGACTCGATGAGCAGTTCTTC | 15 | TRBJ2-1 | TRBD2 | medium-sized | TRBV11-2
CASSMTANSPLHF | TGCGCCAGCAGCATGACAGCAAATTCACCCCTCCACTTT | 13 | TRBJ1-6 | . | medium-sized | TRBV10-2
CASSESGDTQYF | TGCGCCAGCAGCGAGAGTGGAGATACGCAGTATTTT | 12 | TRBJ2-3 | . | . | TRBV5-1
CASSGGAGGPYNEQFF | TGTGCCAGCAGCGGGGGTGCGGGAGGCCCCTACAATGAGCAGTTCTTC | 16 | TRBJ2-1 | TRBD2 | medium-sized | TRBV9
CSAGQGREKGPQHF | TGCAGTGCCGGCCAGGGAAGGGAAAAGGGGCCCCAGCATTTT | 14 | TRBJ1-5 | . | medium-sized | TRBV20-1
CASSPGLARGAGEQYF | TGTGCCAGCAGTCCGGGACTAGCCCGAGGCGCGGGCGAGCAGTACTTC | 16 | TRBJ2-7 | TRBD2 | many | TRBV28
CASSTGTSSFSEQFF | TGTGCCAGCAGCACCGGGACTAGTAGCTTTAGTGAGCAGTTCTTC | 15 | TRBJ2-1 | TRBD2 | . | TRBV7-2
CASSLDPRVNEQFF | TGCGCCAGCAGCTTGGATCCCAGGGTCAATGAGCAGTTCTTC | 14 | TRBJ2-1 | . | . | TRBV5-1
CASSQWGDTGELFF | TGTGCCAGCAGCCAATGGGGGGACACCGGGGAGCTGTTTTTT | 14 | TRBJ2-2 | . | medium-sized | TRBV11-3
CASSLHQGPSQPQHF | TGTGCCAGCAGCTTACATCAGGGTCCCTCCCAGCCCCAGCATTTT | 15 | TRBJ1-5 | . | few | TRBV7-8
CASNFHPDGNQPQHF | TGCGCCAGCAACTTCCATCCCGACGGCAATCAGCCCCAGCATTTT | 15 | TRBJ1-5 | . | medium-sized | TRBV23-1
CAWGAGWDQPQHF | TGTGCTTGGGGCGCCGGCTGGGATCAGCCCCAGCATTTT | 13 | TRBJ1-5 | . | medium-sized | TRBV30
CASSPSEGGVREQYF | TGTGCCAGCAGTCCCTCGGAGGGAGGGGTGCGCGAGCAGTACTTC | 15 | TRBJ2-7 | TRBD2 | medium-sized | TRBV28
CASSGGVGGNQPQHF | TGTGCCAGCAGTGGAGGCGTTGGGGGGAATCAGCCCCAGCATTTT | 15 | TRBJ1-5 | . | . | TRBV2
CASSRDSPTGELFF | TGCGCCAGCAGCCGGGACAGCCCCACCGGGGAGCTGTTTTTT | 14 | TRBJ2-2 | TRBD1 | . | TRBV5-1
CASGGSGTQYF | TGTGCCAGCGGGGGGTCGGGGACCCAGTACTTC | 11 | TRBJ2-5 | . | medium-sized | TRBV7-8
CSARTSGDYEQYF | TGCAGTGCTAGAACTAGCGGAGATTACGAGCAGTACTTC | 13 | TRBJ2-7 | TRBD2 | medium-sized | TRBV20-1
CASSQLKRGSYNEQFF | TGCGCCAGCAGTCAATTAAAGCGGGGCTCCTACAATGAGCAGTTCTTC | 16 | TRBJ2-1 | TRBD2 | medium-sized | TRBV23-1
CASSPRVGENPVTLNTEAFF | TGTGCCAGCAGCCCCAGGGTAGGTGAGAATCCCGTTACGCTGAACACTGAAGCTTTCTTT | 20 | TRBJ1-1 | . | medium-sized | TRBV11-2
CASSPSGPSHEQYF | TGTGCCAGCAGCCCTAGCGGGCCCTCCCACGAGCAGTACTTC | 14 | TRBJ2-7 | TRBD2 | . | TRBV3-1
CASGSMNTEAFF | TGTGCCAGCGGAAGTATGAACACTGAAGCTTTCTTT | 12 | TRBJ1-1 | . | many | TRBV3-1
CASKQGGQPQHF | TGTGCCAGTAAACAGGGAGGGCAGCCCCAGCATTTT | 12 | TRBJ1-5 | . | medium-sized | TRBV28
CAWRETGLGNQPQHF | TGTGCCTGGAGGGAGACAGGCTTGGGCAATCAGCCCCAGCATTTT | 15 | TRBJ1-5 | . | medium-sized | TRBV30
CASSVDQETQYF | TGTGCCAGCAGTGTCGATCAAGAGACCCAGTACTTC | 12 | TRBJ2-5 | . | many | TRBV2
CASSPTGGGGYTDTQYF | TGCGCCAGCAGCCCCACGGGAGGCGGGGGGTACACAGATACGCAGTATTTT | 17 | TRBJ2-3 | TRBD2 | . | TRBV4-1
CSGRGVQETQYF | TGCAGCGGCCGAGGGGTACAAGAGACCCAGTACTTC | 12 | TRBJ2-5 | . | medium-sized | TRBV29-1
CASSFNGGTGGMETQYF | TGTGCCAGCAGCTTCAATGGGGGGACAGGGGGCATGGAGACCCAGTACTTC | 17 | TRBJ2-5 | TRBD1 | . | TRBV11-2
CSASFPTHQETQYF | TGCAGTGCTAGTTTCCCTACTCACCAAGAGACCCAGTACTTC | 14 | TRBJ2-5 | . | medium-sized | TRBV20-1
CASSSRTSAAKNIQYF | TGTGCCAGCAGCTCCCGGACTAGCGCCGCCAAAAACATTCAGTACTTC | 16 | TRBJ2-4 | TRBD2 | medium-sized | TRBV9
CASSMPGVETQYF | TGTGCCAGCAGCATGCCCGGAGTAGAGACCCAGTACTTC | 13 | TRBJ2-5 | . | many | TRBV7-2
CASSRATGRDEQYF | TGTGCCAGCAGCCGCGCAACAGGACGCGACGAGCAGTACTTC | 14 | TRBJ2-7 | . | medium-sized | TRBV3-1